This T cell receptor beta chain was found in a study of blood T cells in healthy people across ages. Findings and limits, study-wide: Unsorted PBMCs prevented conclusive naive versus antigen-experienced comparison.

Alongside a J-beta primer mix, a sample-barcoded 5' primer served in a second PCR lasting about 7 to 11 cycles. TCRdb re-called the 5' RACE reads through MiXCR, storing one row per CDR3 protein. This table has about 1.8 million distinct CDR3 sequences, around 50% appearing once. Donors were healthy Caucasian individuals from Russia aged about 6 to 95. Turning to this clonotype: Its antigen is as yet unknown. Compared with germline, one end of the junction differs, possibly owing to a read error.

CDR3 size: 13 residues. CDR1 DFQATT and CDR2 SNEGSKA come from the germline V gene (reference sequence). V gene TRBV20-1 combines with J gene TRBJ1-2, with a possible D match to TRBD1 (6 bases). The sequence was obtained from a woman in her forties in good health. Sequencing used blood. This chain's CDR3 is CRARDMGADGYTF. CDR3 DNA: TGCCGTGCTAGAGATATGGGGGCGGATGGCTACACCTTC.